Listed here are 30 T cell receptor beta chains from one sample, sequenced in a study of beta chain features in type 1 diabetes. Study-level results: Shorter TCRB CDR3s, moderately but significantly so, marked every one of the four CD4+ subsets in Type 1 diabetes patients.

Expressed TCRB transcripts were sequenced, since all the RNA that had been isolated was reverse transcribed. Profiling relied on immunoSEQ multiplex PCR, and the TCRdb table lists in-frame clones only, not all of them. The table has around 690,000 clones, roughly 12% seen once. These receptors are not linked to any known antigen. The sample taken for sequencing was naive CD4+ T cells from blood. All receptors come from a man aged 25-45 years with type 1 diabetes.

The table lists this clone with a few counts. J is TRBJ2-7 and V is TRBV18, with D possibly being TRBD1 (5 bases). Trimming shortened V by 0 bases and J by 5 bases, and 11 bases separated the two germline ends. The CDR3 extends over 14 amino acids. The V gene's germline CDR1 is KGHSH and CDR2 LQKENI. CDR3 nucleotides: TGTGCCAGCTCACCACCCCAGGGTAGGCACGAGCAGTACTTC. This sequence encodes CASSPPQGRHEQYF. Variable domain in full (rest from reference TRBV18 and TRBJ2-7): NAGVMQNPRHLVRRRGQEARLRCSPMKGHSHVYWYRQLPEEGLKFMVYLQKENIIDESGMPKERFSAEFPKEGPSILRIQQVVRGDSAAYFCASSPPQGRHEQYFGPGTRLTVT.

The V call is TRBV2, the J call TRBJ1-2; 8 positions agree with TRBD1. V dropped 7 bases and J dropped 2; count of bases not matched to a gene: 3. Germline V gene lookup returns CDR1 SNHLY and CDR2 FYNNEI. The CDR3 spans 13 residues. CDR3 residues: CASTRDRNYGYTF. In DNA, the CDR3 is TGTGCCAGCACCCGGGACAGGAACTATGGCTACACCTTC. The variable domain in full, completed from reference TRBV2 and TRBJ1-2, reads EPEVTQTPSHQVTQMGQEVILRCVPISNHLYFYWYRQILGQKVEFLVSFYNNEISEKSEIFDDQFSVERPDGSNFTLKIRSTKLEDSAMYFCASTRDRNYGYTFGSGTRLTVV.

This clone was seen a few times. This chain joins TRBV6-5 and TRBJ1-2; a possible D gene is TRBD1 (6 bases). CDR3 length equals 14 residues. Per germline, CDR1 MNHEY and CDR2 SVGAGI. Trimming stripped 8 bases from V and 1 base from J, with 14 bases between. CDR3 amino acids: CASRRGSNNYGYTF. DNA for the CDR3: TGTGCCAGCCGCAGGGGCTCGAATAACTATGGCTACACCTTC.

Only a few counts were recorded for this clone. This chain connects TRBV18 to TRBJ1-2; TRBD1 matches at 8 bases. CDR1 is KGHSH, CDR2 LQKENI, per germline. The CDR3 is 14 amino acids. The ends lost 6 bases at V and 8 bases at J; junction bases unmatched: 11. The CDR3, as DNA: TGTGCCAGCTCCCTGATGGACAGGGAGGAGGGCTACACCTTC. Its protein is CASSLMDREEGYTF.

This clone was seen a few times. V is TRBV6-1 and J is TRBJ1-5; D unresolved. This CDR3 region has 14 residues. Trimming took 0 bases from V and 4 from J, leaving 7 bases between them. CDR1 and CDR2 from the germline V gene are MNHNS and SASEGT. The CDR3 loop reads CASSEAAGNQPQHF. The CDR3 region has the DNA TGTGCCAGCAGTGAAGCGGCCGGGAATCAGCCCCAGCATTTT.

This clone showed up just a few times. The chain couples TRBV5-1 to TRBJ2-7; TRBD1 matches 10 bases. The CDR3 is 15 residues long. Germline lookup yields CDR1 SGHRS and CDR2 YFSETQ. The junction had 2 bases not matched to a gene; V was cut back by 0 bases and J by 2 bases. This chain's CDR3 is CASSLVGTGAYEQYF. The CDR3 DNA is TGCGCCAGCAGCTTGGTTGGGACAGGGGCCTACGAGCAGTACTTC.

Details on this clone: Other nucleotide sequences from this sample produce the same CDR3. CDR3 protein: CASSLVGTGFSGNTIYF. The CDR3 bases are TGTGCCAGCAGCTTAGTTGGGACGGGGTTCTCTGGAAACACCATATATTTT. The rearrangement uses TRBV7-2 and TRBJ1-3; D perhaps matches TRBD1 (5 bases). The CDR3 extends over 17 amino acids. Germline V gives CDR1 SGHTA, CDR2 FQGNSA. V dropped 1 base and J dropped 0 bases, with 13 bases sitting between them. The whole variable domain, remainder taken from reference TRBV7-2 and TRBJ1-3, is GAGVSQSPSNKVTEKGKDVELRCDPISGHTALYWYRQSLGQGLEFLIYFQGNSAPDKSGLPSDRFSAERTGGSVSTLTIQRTQQEDSAVYLCASSLVGTGFSGNTIYFGEGSWLTVV.

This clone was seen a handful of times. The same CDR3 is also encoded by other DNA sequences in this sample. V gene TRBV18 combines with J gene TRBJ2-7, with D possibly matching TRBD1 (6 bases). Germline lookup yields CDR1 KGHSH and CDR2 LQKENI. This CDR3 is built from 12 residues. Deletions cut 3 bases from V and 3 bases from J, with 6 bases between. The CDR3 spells CASSPTGYEQYF. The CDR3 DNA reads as TGTGCCAGCTCACCGACAGGCTACGAGCAGTACTTC. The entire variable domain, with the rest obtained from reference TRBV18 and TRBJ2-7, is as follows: NAGVMQNPRHLVRRRGQEARLRCSPMKGHSHVYWYRQLPEEGLKFMVYLQKENIIDESGMPKERFSAEFPKEGPSILRIQQVVRGDSAAYFCASSPTGYEQYFGPGTRLTVT.

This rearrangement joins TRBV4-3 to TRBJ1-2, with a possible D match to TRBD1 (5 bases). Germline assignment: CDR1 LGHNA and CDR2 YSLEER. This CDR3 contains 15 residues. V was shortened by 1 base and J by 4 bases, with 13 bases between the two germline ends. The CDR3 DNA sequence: TGCGCCAGCAGCCAAGTCCAGGGCCGCACCTATGGCTACACCTTC. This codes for CASSQVQGRTYGYTF.

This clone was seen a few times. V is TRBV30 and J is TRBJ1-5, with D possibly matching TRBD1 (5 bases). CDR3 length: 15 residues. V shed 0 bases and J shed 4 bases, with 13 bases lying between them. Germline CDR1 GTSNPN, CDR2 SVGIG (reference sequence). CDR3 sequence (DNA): TGTGCCTGGAGTGTACAGGCAGCTCAGAATCAGCCCCAGCATTTT. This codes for CAWSVQAAQNQPQHF.

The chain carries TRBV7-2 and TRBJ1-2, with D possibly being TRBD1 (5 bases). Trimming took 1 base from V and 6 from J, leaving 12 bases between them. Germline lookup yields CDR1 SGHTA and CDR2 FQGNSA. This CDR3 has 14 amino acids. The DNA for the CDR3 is TGTGCCAGCAGCTTAGTTCCAGGGTATAATGGCTACACCTTC. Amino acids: CASSLVPGYNGYTF. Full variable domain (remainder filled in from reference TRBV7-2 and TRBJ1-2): GAGVSQSPSNKVTEKGKDVELRCDPISGHTALYWYRQSLGQGLEFLIYFQGNSAPDKSGLPSDRFSAERTGGSVSTLTIQRTQQEDSAVYLCASSLVPGYNGYTFGSGTRLTVV.

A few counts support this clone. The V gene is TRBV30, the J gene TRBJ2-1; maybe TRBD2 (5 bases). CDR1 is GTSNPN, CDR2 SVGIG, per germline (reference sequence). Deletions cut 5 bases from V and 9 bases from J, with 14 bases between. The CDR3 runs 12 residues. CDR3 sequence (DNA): TGTGCCTGGGAGCGAGGGTACGGTGAGCAGTTCTTC. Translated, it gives CAWERGYGEQFF.

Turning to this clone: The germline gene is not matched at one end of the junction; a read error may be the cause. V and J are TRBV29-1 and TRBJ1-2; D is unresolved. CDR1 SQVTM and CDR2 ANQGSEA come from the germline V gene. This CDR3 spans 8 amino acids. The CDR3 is CSVETSLF. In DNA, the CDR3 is TGCAGCGTTGAAACCTCCTTGTTC. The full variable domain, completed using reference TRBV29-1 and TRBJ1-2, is SAVISQKPSRDICQRGTSLTIQCQVDSQVTMMFWYRQQPGQSLTLIATANQGSEATYESGFVIDKFPISRPNLTFSTLTVSNMSPEDSSIYLCSVETSLFGSGTRLTVV.

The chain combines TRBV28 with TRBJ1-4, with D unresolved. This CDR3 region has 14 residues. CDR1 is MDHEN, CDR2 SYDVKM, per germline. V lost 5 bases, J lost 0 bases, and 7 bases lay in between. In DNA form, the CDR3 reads TGTGCCAGCAGTCCCGATACAACTAATGAAAAACTGTTTTTT. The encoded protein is CASSPDTTNEKLFF.

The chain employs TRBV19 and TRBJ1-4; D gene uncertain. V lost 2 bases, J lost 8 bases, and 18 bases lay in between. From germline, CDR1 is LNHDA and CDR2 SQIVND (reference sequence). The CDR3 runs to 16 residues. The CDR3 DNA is TGTGCCAGTAGTATACCCCGAAGGGCCCATGGCGAAAAACTGTTTTTT. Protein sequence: CASSIPRRAHGEKLFF.

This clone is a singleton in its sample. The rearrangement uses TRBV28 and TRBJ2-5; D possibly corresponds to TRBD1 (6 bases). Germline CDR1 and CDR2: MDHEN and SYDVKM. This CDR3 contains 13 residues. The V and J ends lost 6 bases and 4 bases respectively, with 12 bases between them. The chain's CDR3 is CASSPGARETQYF. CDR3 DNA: TGTGCCAGCAGCCCAGGGGCCCGAGAGACCCAGTACTTC. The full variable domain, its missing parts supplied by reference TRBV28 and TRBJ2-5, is DVKVTQSSRYLVKRTGEKVFLECVQDMDHENMFWYRQDPGLGLRLIYFSYDVKMKEKGDIPEGYSVSREKKERFSLILESASTNQTSMYLCASSPGARETQYFGPGTRLLVL.

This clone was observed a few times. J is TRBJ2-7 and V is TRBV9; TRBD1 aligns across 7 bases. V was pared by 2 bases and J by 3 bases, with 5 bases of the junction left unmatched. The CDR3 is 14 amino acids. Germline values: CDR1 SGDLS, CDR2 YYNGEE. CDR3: CASSVGAGGYEQYF. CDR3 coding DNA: TGTGCCAGCAGCGTCGGGGCAGGGGGCTACGAGCAGTACTTC.

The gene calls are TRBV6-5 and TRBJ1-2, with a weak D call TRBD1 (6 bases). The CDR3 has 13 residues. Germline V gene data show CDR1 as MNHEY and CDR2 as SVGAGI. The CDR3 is CASSLRQGNGYTF. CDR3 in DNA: TGTGCTTCCAGCCTCCGGCAGGGGAATGGCTACACCTTC.

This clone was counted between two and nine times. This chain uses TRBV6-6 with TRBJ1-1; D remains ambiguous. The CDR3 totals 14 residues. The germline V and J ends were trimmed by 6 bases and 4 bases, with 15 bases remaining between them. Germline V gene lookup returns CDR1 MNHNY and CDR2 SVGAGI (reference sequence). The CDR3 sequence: CASRPTLDSTEAFF. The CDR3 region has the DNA TGTGCCAGCAGACCTACCCTTGACTCCACTGAAGCTTTCTTT.

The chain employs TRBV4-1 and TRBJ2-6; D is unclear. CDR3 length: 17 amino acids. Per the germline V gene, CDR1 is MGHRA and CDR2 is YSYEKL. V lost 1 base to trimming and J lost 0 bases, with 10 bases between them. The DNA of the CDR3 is TGCGCCAGCAGCCAAGTTGCCCAGGCCTCTGGGGCCAACGTCCTGACTTTC. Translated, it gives CASSQVAQASGANVLTF.

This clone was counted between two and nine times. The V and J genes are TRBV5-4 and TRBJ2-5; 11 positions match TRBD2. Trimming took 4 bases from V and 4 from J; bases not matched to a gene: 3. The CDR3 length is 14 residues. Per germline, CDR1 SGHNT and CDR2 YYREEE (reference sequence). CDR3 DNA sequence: TGTGCCAGCAGCATAGCGGGGGGGCGAGAGACCCAGTACTTC. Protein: CASSIAGGRETQYF.

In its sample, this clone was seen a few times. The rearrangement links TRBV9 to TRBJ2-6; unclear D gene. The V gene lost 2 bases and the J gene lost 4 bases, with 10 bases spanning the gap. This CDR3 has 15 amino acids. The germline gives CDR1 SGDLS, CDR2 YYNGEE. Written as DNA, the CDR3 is TGTGCCAGCAGCGTCGGCAGCATAGGGGCCAACGTCCTGACTTTC. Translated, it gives CASSVGSIGANVLTF.

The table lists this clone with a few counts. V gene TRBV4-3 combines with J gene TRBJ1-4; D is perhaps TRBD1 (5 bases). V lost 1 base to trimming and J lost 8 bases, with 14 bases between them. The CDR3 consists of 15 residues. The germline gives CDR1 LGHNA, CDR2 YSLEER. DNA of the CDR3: TGCGCCAGCAGCCAAGGAGAGGGGAGGAAGGAAAAACTGTTTTTT. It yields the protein CASSQGEGRKEKLFF.

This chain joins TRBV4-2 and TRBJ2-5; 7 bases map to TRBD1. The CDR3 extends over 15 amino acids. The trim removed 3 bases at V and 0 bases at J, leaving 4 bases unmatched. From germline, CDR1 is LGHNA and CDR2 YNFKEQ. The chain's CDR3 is CASSHGTVNQETQYF. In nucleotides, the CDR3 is TGTGCCAGCAGCCATGGGACAGTCAACCAAGAGACCCAGTACTTC.

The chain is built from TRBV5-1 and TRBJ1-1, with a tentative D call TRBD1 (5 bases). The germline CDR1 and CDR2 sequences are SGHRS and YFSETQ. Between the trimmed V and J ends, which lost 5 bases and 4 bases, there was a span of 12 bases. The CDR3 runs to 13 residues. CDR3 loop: CASRTGTGTEAFF. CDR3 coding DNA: TGCGCCAGCAGAACCGGGACGGGCACTGAAGCTTTCTTT.

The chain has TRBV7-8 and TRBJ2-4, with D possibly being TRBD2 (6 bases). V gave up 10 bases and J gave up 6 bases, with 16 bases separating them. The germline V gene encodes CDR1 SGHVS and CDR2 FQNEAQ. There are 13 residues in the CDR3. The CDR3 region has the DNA TGTGCCATTTGGCAGGTGCGGGGAAACATTCAGTACTTC. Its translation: CAIWQVRGNIQYF.

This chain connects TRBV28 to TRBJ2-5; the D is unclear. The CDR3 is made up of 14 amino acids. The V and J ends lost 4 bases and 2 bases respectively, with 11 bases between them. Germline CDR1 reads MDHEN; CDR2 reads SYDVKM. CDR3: CASSWDPAQETQYF. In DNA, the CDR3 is TGTGCCAGCAGTTGGGATCCCGCTCAAGAGACCCAGTACTTC.

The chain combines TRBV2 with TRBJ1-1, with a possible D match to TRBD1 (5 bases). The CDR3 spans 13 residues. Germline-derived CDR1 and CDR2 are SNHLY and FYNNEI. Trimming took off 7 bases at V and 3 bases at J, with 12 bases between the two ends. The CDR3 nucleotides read TGTGCCAGCAAACAGGTTGACGACACTGAAGCTTTCTTT. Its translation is CASKQVDDTEAFF.

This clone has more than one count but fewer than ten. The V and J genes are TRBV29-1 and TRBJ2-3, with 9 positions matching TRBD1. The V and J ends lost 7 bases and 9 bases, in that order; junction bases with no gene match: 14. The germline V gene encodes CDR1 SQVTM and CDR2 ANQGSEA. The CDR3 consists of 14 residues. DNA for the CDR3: TGCAGCGCCCCTGGGGGGACAGGGAGTAACACGCAGTATTTT. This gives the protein CSAPGGTGSNTQYF.

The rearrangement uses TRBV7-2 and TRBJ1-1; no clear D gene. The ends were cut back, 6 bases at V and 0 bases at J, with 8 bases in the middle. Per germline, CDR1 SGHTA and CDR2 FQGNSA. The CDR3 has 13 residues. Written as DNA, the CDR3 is TGTGCCAGCAGGGTGGCGGTGAACACTGAAGCTTTCTTT. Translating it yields CASRVAVNTEAFF.